This T cell receptor beta chain was identified during a study of Ad26.COV2.S vaccination and SARS-CoV-2 variants. Study at large: Into the muscle, Ad26.COV2.S was dosed once or twice, 56 days apart.

To note about this clone: The antigen is unknown.

The table came from immunoSEQ multiplex PCR; TCRdb's copy has only in-frame clones and leaves some out. The data contain fewer than 500,000 clones, 90% of them singletons. Noted treatment: some 20 received Ad26.COV2.S at low or high dose, single or two shots; five or six received placebo; per-sample allocation not given. Sampling was done on day 63 after the first vaccine or placebo injection. The ends lost 6 bases at V and 4 bases at J; junction bases unmatched: 12. The CDR3 is 16 residues long. Germline V gene sequence: CDR1 SGHTA, CDR2 FQGTGA. Overall study findings and caveats: Responses of T cells in total may have been underestimated by the TCR breadth and depth analyses. Reported post-vaccination CD8+ and CD4+ T cell responses to spike showed substantial breadth.

The genes are TRBV7-3 and TRBJ2-5; 9 nucleotides align to TRBD1. Material: peripheral blood, obtained in a trial of Ad26.COV2.S vaccine versus placebo. This clonotype was sampled from a person aged 18-65 years who received the Ad26.COV2.S COVID-19 vaccine or a placebo. CDR3 in DNA: TGTGCCAGCAGTCAGAATGGACAGGGGACGGGAGAGACCCAGTACTTC. Translating it yields CASSQNGQGTGETQYF.